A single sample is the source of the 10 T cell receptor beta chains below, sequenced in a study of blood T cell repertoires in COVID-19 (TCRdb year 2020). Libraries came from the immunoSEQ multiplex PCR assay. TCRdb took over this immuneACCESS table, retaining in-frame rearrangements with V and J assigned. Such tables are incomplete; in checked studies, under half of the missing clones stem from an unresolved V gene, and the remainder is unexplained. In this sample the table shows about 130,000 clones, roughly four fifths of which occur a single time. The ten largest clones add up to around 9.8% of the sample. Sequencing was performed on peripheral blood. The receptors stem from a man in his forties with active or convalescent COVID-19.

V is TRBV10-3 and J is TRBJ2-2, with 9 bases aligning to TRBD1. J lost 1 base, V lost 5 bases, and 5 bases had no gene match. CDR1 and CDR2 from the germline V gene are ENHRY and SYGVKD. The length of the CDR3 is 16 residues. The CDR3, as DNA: TGTGCCATCAGTCGTGAGGACAGGGGGAACACCGGGGAGCTGTTTTTT. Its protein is CAISREDRGNTGELFF.

In DNA, the CDR3 is TGTGCCAGCAGCTCTGACAGGGCGGGCACAGATACGCAGTATTTT. Protein sequence: CASSSDRAGTDTQYF. The chain joins TRBV7-2 to TRBJ2-3, with TRBD1 matching over 7 bases. The CDR3 length is 15 residues. V shed 4 bases, J shed 1 base, and the junction held 5 bases outside the gene matches. Germline assignment: CDR1 SGHTA and CDR2 FQGNSA. The entire variable domain, with the rest obtained from reference TRBV7-2 and TRBJ2-3, is as follows: GAGVSQSPSNKVTEKGKDVELRCDPISGHTALYWYRQSLGQGLEFLIYFQGNSAPDKSGLPSDRFSAERTGGSVSTLTIQRTQQEDSAVYLCASSSDRAGTDTQYFGPGTRLTVL.

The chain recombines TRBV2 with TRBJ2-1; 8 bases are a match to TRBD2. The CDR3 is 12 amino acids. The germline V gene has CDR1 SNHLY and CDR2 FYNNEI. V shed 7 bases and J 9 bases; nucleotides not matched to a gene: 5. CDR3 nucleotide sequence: TGTGCCAGCACCTTGCTAGCGGGTGAGCAGTTCTTC. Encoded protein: CASTLLAGEQFF. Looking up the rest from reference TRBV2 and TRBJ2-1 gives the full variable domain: EPEVTQTPSHQVTQMGQEVILRCVPISNHLYFYWYRQILGQKVEFLVSFYNNEISEKSEIFDDQFSVERPDGSNFTLKIRSTKLEDSAMYFCASTLLAGEQFFGPGTRLTVL.

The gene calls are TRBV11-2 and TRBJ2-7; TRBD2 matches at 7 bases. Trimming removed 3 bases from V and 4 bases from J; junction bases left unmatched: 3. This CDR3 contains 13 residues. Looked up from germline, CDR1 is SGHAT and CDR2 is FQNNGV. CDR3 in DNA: TGTGCCAGCAGCTTGGGGGGGGAGTACGAGCAGTACTTC. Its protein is CASSLGGEYEQYF.

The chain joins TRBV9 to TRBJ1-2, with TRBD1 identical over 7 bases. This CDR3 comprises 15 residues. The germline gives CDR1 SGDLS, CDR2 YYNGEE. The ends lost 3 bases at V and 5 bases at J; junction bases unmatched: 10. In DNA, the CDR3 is TGTGCCAGCAGCGGATTGACAGGGAGAGTTTATGGCTACACCTTC. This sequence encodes CASSGLTGRVYGYTF.

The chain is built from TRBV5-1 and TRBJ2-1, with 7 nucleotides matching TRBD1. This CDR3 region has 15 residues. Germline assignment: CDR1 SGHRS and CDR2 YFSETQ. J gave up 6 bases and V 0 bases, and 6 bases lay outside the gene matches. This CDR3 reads CASSLEGQISNEQFF. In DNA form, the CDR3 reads TGCGCCAGCAGCTTGGAGGGACAGATAAGCAATGAGCAGTTCTTC. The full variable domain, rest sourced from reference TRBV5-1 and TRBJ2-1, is KAGVTQTPRYLIKTRGQQVTLSCSPISGHRSVSWYQQTPGQGLQFLFEYFSETQRNKGNFPGRFSGRQFSNSRSEMNVSTLELGDSALYLCASSLEGQISNEQFFGPGTRLTVL.

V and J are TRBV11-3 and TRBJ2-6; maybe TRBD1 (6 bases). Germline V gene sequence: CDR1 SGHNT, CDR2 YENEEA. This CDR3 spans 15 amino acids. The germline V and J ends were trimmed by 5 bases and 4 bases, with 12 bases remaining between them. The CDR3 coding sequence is TGTGCCAGCAGCCCAGGGGTGGCCGGGGCCAACGTCCTGACTTTC. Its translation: CASSPGVAGANVLTF.

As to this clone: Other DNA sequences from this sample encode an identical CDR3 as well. The CDR3 DNA reads TGTGCCAGCTCACCTACGGGGAACACTGAAGCTTTCTTT. As protein: CASSPTGNTEAFF. The rearrangement uses TRBV18 and TRBJ1-1, with D unresolved. The CDR3 spans 13 residues. The ends were cut back, 3 bases at V and 1 base at J, with 6 bases in the middle. CDR1 is KGHSH, CDR2 LQKENI, per germline. Variable domain in full (rest from reference TRBV18 and TRBJ1-1): NAGVMQNPRHLVRRRGQEARLRCSPMKGHSHVYWYRQLPEEGLKFMVYLQKENIIDESGMPKERFSAEFPKEGPSILRIQQVVRGDSAAYFCASSPTGNTEAFFGQGTRLTVV.

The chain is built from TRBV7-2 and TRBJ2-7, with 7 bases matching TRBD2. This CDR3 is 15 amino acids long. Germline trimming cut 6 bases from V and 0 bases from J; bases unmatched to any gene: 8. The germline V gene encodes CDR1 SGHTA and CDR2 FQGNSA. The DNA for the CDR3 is TGTGCCAGCAGGGACCCTAGCGGTATCTCCTACGAGCAGTACTTC. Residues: CASRDPSGISYEQYF.

Here the CDR3 reads CASSLVQGVNTEAFF. Here the CDR3 DNA reads TGCGCCAGCAGCTTGGTTCAGGGGGTGAACACTGAAGCTTTCTTT. The V and J genes are TRBV5-1 and TRBJ1-1; TRBD1 matches 7 bases. There are 15 residues in the CDR3. Germline V gives CDR1 SGHRS, CDR2 YFSETQ. V shed 0 bases and J 0 bases; nucleotides not matched to a gene: 2.